A selection of T cell receptor beta chains follows, all from one sample in a study of blood T cell repertoires in COVID-19. The assay was immunoSEQ multiplex PCR, and TCRdb's table has in-frame clones only and misses some. The table records 360,000 or so clones, roughly four fifths of them present only once. Sequencing was performed on PBMCs or T cells enriched from blood (not recorded which). These receptor sequences come from a woman aged 45-59 years who had recovered from COVID-19. Both conserved end residues are part of each CDR3. D genes are given only for firm matches. Clone size is not always given. Where it is, it says once, few, many or a class for expanded clones.

V gene,D gene,clone size,J gene,CDR3 DNA,CDR3 protein
TRBV19,TRBD1,once,TRBJ1-4,TGTGCCAGTAGTGCGCCGACAGGGGGCGTAGATGAAAAACTGTTTTTT,CASSAPTGGVDEKLFF
TRBV30,TRBD2,.,TRBJ2-7,TGTGCCTGGAGTGAACTAGCGGGAGGCTACGAGCAGTACTTC,CAWSELAGGYEQYF
TRBV11-3,TRBD2,few,TRBJ2-3,TGTGCCAGCAGCAATTTCGGACTAGCGGGGTACACAGATACGCAGTATTTT,CASSNFGLAGYTDTQYF
TRBV25-1,TRBD1,.,TRBJ1-2,TGTGCCAGCAGCGGGGACAGGAACTATGGCTACACCTTC,CASSGDRNYGYTF
TRBV29-1,TRBD1,.,TRBJ2-5,TGCAGCGTTGATCTAGGGACAGGGGGTGGGACCCAGTACTTC,CSVDLGTGGGTQYF
TRBV5-8,TRBD1,.,TRBJ1-2,TGTGCCAGCAGCCGTCCCGGGACAGGGATCTATGGCTACACCTTC,CASSRPGTGIYGYTF
TRBV5-1,TRBD1,.,TRBJ2-3,TGCGCCAGCAGCCCGCGGACAGGGGGCGCAGATACGCAGTATTTT,CASSPRTGGADTQYF
TRBV7-3,TRBD1,.,TRBJ2-2,TGTGCCAGCAGCCCAACAACCGGACAGGGGAGGACCGGGGAGCTGTTTTTT,CASSPTTGQGRTGELFF
TRBV7-2,.,.,TRBJ1-3,TGTGCCAGCAGCCTCCAGGGTGACTCTGGAAACACCATATATTTT,CASSLQGDSGNTIYF
TRBV24-1,.,.,TRBJ1-2,TGTGCCACCAGTCAGGGATCTAACTATGGCTACACCTTC,CATSQGSNYGYTF
TRBV5-1,TRBD2,.,TRBJ2-5,TGCGCCAGCAGTCCCACCCTCGGGACTAGGGGGGAGACCCAGTACTTC,CASSPTLGTRGETQYF
TRBV5-3,.,.,TRBJ1-2,TGTGCCAGAAGCCCCCACGGGGGAAACTTCGCAGATGGCTACACCTTC,CARSPHGGNFADGYTF
TRBV7-9,.,.,TRBJ2-7,TGTGCCAGCAGCTTAGCGTCCCTCTACGAGCAGTACTTC,CASSLASLYEQYF
TRBV18,.,.,TRBJ2-1,TGTGCCAGCTCTGGGGGGGGCCAAAACAATGAGCAGTTCTTC,CASSGGGQNNEQFF
TRBV5-4,.,.,TRBJ2-3,TGTGCCAGCAGCACCCGGACACTCCCGGATACGCAGTATTTT,CASSTRTLPDTQYF
TRBV5-1,.,.,TRBJ1-6,TGCGCCAGCAGCCCACGGGGAGGACCAAATTCACCCCTCCACTTT,CASSPRGGPNSPLHF
TRBV7-2,.,.,TRBJ2-5,TGTGCCAGCAGCTTAGTAGGCAGGGGAGAGACCCAGTACTTC,CASSLVGRGETQYF
TRBV27,TRBD1,.,TRBJ1-1,TGTGCCAGCAGTTCCGGACAGGGGTTTGCTGAAGCTTTCTTT,CASSSGQGFAEAFF
TRBV5-4,TRBD1,.,TRBJ1-6,TGTGCCAGCAGCTTGGGGGGACAGGGTGGAGGCTCCTATAATTCACCCCTCCACTTT,CASSLGGQGGGSYNSPLHF
TRBV7-8,TRBD1,once,TRBJ1-1,TGTGCCAGCAGCTCCGACAGGGTCGGTCAAACTGAAGCTTTCTTT,CASSSDRVGQTEAFF
TRBV6-2/TRBV6-3,TRBD1,.,TRBJ2-7,TGTGCCAGCAGTTACCAGGGGGTCCCTAACTACGAGCAGTACTTC,CASSYQGVPNYEQYF
TRBV21-1,.,few,TRBJ2-7,TGTGCCAGCAGCAAAGTGAGGGTCTGGGGTTACGAGCAGTACTTC,CASSKVRVWGYEQYF
TRBV6-2/TRBV6-3,.,.,TRBJ1-1,TGTGCCAGCAGTATGACAGTGAACACTGAAGCTTTCTTT,CASSMTVNTEAFF
TRBV9,.,.,TRBJ2-2,TGTGCCAGCAGCGGTAGGACAGCCGGGGAGCTGTTTTTT,CASSGRTAGELFF
TRBV30,.,.,TRBJ1-4,TGTGCCTGGGACAAAGGACAGCCTAATGAAAAACTGTTTTTT,CAWDKGQPNEKLFF
TRBV19,TRBD1,.,TRBJ1-2,TGTGCCACTAGGGACAGCAGTGGGGGCATCTATGGCTACACCTTC,CATRDSSGGIYGYTF
TRBV7-2,.,.,TRBJ1-1,TGTGCCAGCAGCTTAGCGGGCGCGGGGGGGAACACTGAAGCTTTCTTT,CASSLAGAGGNTEAFF
TRBV27,.,.,TRBJ2-3,TGTGCCAGCAGTTCCCTGGACTGGACGGATACGCAGTATTTT,CASSSLDWTDTQYF
TRBV18,TRBD1,few,TRBJ1-6,TGTGCCAGCTCACCCGTTTGGGACAGGACTAATTCACCCCTCCACTTT,CASSPVWDRTNSPLHF
TRBV5-4,TRBD1,.,TRBJ2-1,TGTGCCAGCAGGAAGGACAGGGTGGATGAGCAGTTCTTC,CASRKDRVDEQFF
TRBV5-1,TRBD2,.,TRBJ2-1,TGCGCCAGCAGCTCAGGGACTAGCGGGGCGAGGAATGAGCAGTTCTTC,CASSSGTSGARNEQFF
TRBV19,TRBD1,once,TRBJ2-7,TGTGCCAGTAGTGCCACAGGGGGCTCGGCCTACGAGCAGTACTTC,CASSATGGSAYEQYF
TRBV7-2,TRBD2,once,TRBJ2-5,TGTGCCAGCAGCCTGAGACAGGTAGCGGGGGGAGAGACCCAGTACTTC,CASSLRQVAGGETQYF
TRBV7-2,.,.,TRBJ2-5,TGTGCCAGCAGTTCGACATATAGGGAGACCCAGTACTTC,CASSSTYRETQYF
TRBV13,.,once,TRBJ1-1,TGTGCCAGCAGCTTAGTGAGGGGGGAAGCTTTCTTT,CASSLVRGEAFF
TRBV4-2,.,once,TRBJ1-1,TGTGCCAGCAGCCAAGAATCCGCGGGCAGCACACTAAACACTGAAGCTTTCTTT,CASSQESAGSTLNTEAFF
TRBV29-1,TRBD2,.,TRBJ2-1,TGCAGCGTTGAAGAACTAGCGGGAGAGGGCAATGAGCAGTTCTTC,CSVEELAGEGNEQFF
TRBV9,.,.,TRBJ1-3,TGTGCCAGCAGCTCTCGGGATTTTGGAAACACCATATATTTT,CASSSRDFGNTIYF
TRBV24-1,.,.,TRBJ2-7,TGTGCCACCAGTGCTCCTCATGGCAGGTCCTACGAGCAGTACTTC,CATSAPHGRSYEQYF
TRBV5-1,TRBD1,.,TRBJ1-1,TGCGCCAGCAGCTTGGCCGGGCCAGGGGGTTTTACTGAAGCTTTCTTT,CASSLAGPGGFTEAFF
TRBV7-2,TRBD2,.,TRBJ2-7,TGTGCCAGCAGCTTAGTTGTAGCGGGGGCCTACGAGCAGTACTTC,CASSLVVAGAYEQYF
TRBV19,TRBD1,.,TRBJ1-3,TGTGCCAGTAGTTCGACGACAGGGGAGGGAAGAAACACCATATATTTT,CASSSTTGEGRNTIYF
TRBV2,TRBD2,.,TRBJ2-3,TGTGCCAGCAGTGAATTGGTAGCGGGAGGAGGTACAGATACGCAGTATTTT,CASSELVAGGGTDTQYF
TRBV27,TRBD1,.,TRBJ1-1,TGTGCCAGCTTGCCGTGGGACAGGGAGAGGAAAGCAAAAGCTTTCTTT,CASLPWDRERKAKAFF
TRBV11-1,TRBD2,.,TRBJ2-2,TGTGCCAGCAGCTCCAGCGGGGGGGACACCGGGGAGCTGTTTTTT,CASSSSGGDTGELFF
TRBV19,TRBD1,.,TRBJ1-2,TGTGCCAGTATCCGGGACAGCCGTGATGGCTACACCTTC,CASIRDSRDGYTF